This T cell receptor (beta chain) was sequenced during a study of T cell changes during pregnancy in multiple sclerosis. Clones were sequenced by immunoSEQ multiplex PCR, and TCRdb holds only the in-frame ones, with some missing. The sample has about 76,000 clones; 93% are singletons. CDR1 is SGHNT, CDR2 YYREEE, per germline (reference sequence). The CDR3 is 14 amino acids. Between the trimmed V and J ends, which lost 3 bases and 7 bases, there was a span of 16 bases. The rearrangement links TRBV5-4 to TRBJ1-2; D is undetermined. The source was peripheral blood, collected in the second trimester of pregnancy. This TCR was sampled from a female donor with multiple sclerosis, enrolled in a pregnancy study. CDR3 bases: TGTGCCAGCAGCTCGGTGGGCGGGTCTAGTGGCTACACCTTC. It is translated as CASSSVGGSSGYTF.